These 29 T cell receptor beta chains came from one sample sequenced in a study of blood T cell repertoires in COVID-19. Using immunoSEQ multiplex PCR, the repertoire was profiled, and TCRdb retains in-frame clones only, with some absent. The repertoire holds some 100,000 clones, with roughly 89% as singletons. Sample: peripheral blood. The receptors derive from a woman in her 70s with acute or convalescent COVID-19.

The rearrangement links TRBV21-1 to TRBJ1-2; TRBD1 was called by the table and not checked on the DNA. TRBV21-1 is deemed a pseudogene. This CDR3 has 20 residues. Written as DNA, the CDR3 is TGTGCCAGCAGCAATGAACTTCTGGACAGGGGCCAGACTTCTAACTATGGCTACACCTTC. Translation: CASSNELLDRGQTSNYGYTF.

The chain has TRBV5-1 and TRBJ1-2; 9 bases agree with TRBD1. The CDR3 consists of 16 residues. Trimming cost V 2 bases and J 8 bases; bases outside gene matches: 13. Germline assignment: CDR1 SGHRS and CDR2 YFSETQ. For the CDR3, the DNA is TGCGCCAGCAGCTTAGGTACAGGGGGCGAGGTTCGGGGCTACACCTTC. Encoded protein: CASSLGTGGEVRGYTF.

The rearrangement uses TRBV19 and TRBJ1-1, with unresolved D. The CDR3 sequence is 14 residues long. Germline CDR1 LNHDA, CDR2 SQIVND (reference sequence). The V and J ends lost 3 bases and 1 base respectively, with 9 bases between them. In DNA form, the CDR3 reads TGTGCCAGTAGTATCGGTCCGCGGAACACTGAAGCTTTCTTT. This encodes CASSIGPRNTEAFF. The full variable domain, in which reference TRBV19 and TRBJ1-1 provide the parts outside the CDR3, is DGGITQSPKYLFRKEGQNVTLSCEQNLNHDAMYWYRQDPGQGLRLIYYSQIVNDFQKGDIAEGYSVSREKKESFPLTVTSAQKNPTAFYLCASSIGPRNTEAFFGQGTRLTVV.

The V gene is TRBV4-2, the J gene TRBJ1-3; 9 bases are a match to TRBD1. J lost 3 bases, V lost 2 bases, and 2 bases had no gene match. Germline CDR1 and CDR2: LGHNA and YNFKEQ. The CDR3 has 15 residues. The CDR3 bases are TGTGCCAGCAGCCAAACAGGGGGCCTTGGAAACACCATATATTTT. As protein: CASSQTGGLGNTIYF.

A few counts support this clone. This chain connects TRBV29-1 to TRBJ1-2; D might be TRBD1 (5 bases). Germline V gene data show CDR1 as SQVTM and CDR2 as ANQGSEA. V was clipped by 0 bases and J by 4 bases, with 9 bases between them. The CDR3 runs to 13 residues. The CDR3 protein is CSVEDPTVYGYTF. The CDR3 DNA reads as TGCAGCGTTGAAGACCCGACAGTCTATGGCTACACCTTC.

As DNA, the CDR3 is TGTGCCAGCATCCCGGACGGGGATCAGCCCCAGCATTTT. Protein: CASIPDGDQPQHF. The chain is built from TRBV6-5 and TRBJ1-5, with unresolved D. Per the germline V gene, CDR1 is MNHEY and CDR2 is SVGAGI. Deletions cut 7 bases from V and 5 bases from J, with 12 bases between. CDR3 length: 13 residues.

The chain combines TRBV18 with TRBJ2-3; no clear D gene. The length of the CDR3 is 12 residues. Germline CDR1 reads KGHSH; CDR2 reads LQKENI. V dropped 10 bases and J dropped 0 bases, with 8 bases sitting between them. CDR3 sequence (DNA): TGTGCCACCGGCGGCAGCACAGATACGCAGTATTTT. This gives the protein CATGGSTDTQYF. Full variable domain (remainder filled in from reference TRBV18 and TRBJ2-3): NAGVMQNPRHLVRRRGQEARLRCSPMKGHSHVYWYRQLPEEGLKFMVYLQKENIIDESGMPKERFSAEFPKEGPSILRIQQVVRGDSAAYFCATGGSTDTQYFGPGTRLTVL.

This clone was recorded a few times. CDR3 in amino acids: CASSQQHNQPQHF. DNA of the CDR3: TGTGCCAGCAGCCAACAGCATAATCAGCCCCAGCATTTT. The V and J genes are TRBV2 and TRBJ1-5; no clear D gene. CDR3 length equals 13 residues. Germline values: CDR1 SNHLY, CDR2 FYNNEI. V shed 6 bases and J shed 4 bases, with 10 bases lying between them.

J is TRBJ2-2 and V is TRBV9, with 11 bases that match TRBD2. Germline CDR1 reads SGDLS; CDR2 reads YYNGEE. The CDR3 consists of 16 residues. The V gene end was trimmed by 2 bases and the J gene end by 6 bases; junction bases not matched to a gene: 6. The CDR3: CASSVLAGGSAGELFF. In DNA form, the CDR3 reads TGTGCCAGCAGCGTGTTAGCGGGGGGGTCAGCCGGGGAGCTGTTTTTT.

This chain links TRBV19 with TRBJ1-6; a possible D gene is TRBD1 (6 bases). Germline CDR1 is LNHDA and CDR2 is SQIVND (reference sequence). The V and J ends lost 0 bases and 3 bases respectively, with 12 bases between them. The CDR3 has 17 amino acids. The CDR3 loop is CASSIESGGGYNSPLHF. CDR3 coding DNA: TGTGCCAGTAGTATAGAGTCGGGAGGGGGCTATAATTCACCCCTCCACTTT. The full variable domain, rest sourced from reference TRBV19 and TRBJ1-6, is DGGITQSPKYLFRKEGQNVTLSCEQNLNHDAMYWYRQDPGQGLRLIYYSQIVNDFQKGDIAEGYSVSREKKESFPLTVTSAQKNPTAFYLCASSIESGGGYNSPLHFGNGTRLTVT.

J is TRBJ2-5 and V is TRBV28; 9 bases fit TRBD2. The trim removed 4 bases at V and 1 base at J, leaving 7 bases unmatched. CDR3 size: 16 residues. Germline loops: CDR1 MDHEN, CDR2 SYDVKM. The CDR3 reads CASSSPRGGAQETQYF. The CDR3 nucleotides are TGTGCCAGCAGTTCACCGCGGGGGGGCGCCCAAGAGACCCAGTACTTC.

This chain joins TRBV3-1 (or the pseudogene TRBV3-2) and TRBJ1-4; TRBD1 matches at 8 bases. V lost 1 base, J lost 4 bases, and 5 bases stayed unmatched. The CDR3 loop spans 16 amino acids. Germline V CDR1 and CDR2: LGHDT, YNNKEL (reference sequence). The CDR3: CASSQGNRGNNEKLFF. Here the CDR3 DNA reads TGTGCCAGCAGCCAAGGAAACAGGGGGAATAATGAAAAACTGTTTTTT.

Only a few counts were recorded for this clone. This chain joins TRBV6-5 and TRBJ1-1, with unresolved D. The CDR3 has 14 amino acids. The V and J ends lost 7 bases and 0 bases respectively, with 12 bases between them. CDR1 is MNHEY and CDR2 is SVGAGI in the germline V gene. The CDR3 sequence is CASTQRNLNTEAFF. In nucleotides, the CDR3 is TGTGCCAGCACCCAAAGAAACTTGAACACTGAAGCTTTCTTT.

The rearrangement joins TRBV6-1 to TRBJ1-4, with 7 positions matching TRBD1. The J segment lost 4 bases and the V segment lost 6 bases, leaving 8 bases of the junction unmatched. The CDR3 length is 15 residues. Germline V gene sequence: CDR1 MNHNS, CDR2 SASEGT. In nucleotides, the CDR3 is TGTGCCAGCAGGGGGGACAGCTCCTTTAATGAAAAACTGTTTTTT. This encodes CASRGDSSFNEKLFF.

Here the CDR3 DNA reads TGCGCCAGCAGCTTGGACAGGGCTAGCACAGATACGCAGTATTTT. It is translated as CASSLDRASTDTQYF. The rearrangement links TRBV5-1 to TRBJ2-3; D might be TRBD1 (6 bases). V was trimmed by 0 bases and J by 0 bases, leaving 8 bases between them. CDR3 size: 15 residues. Germline values: CDR1 SGHRS, CDR2 YFSETQ.

The chain couples TRBV5-1 to TRBJ2-5; 9 nucleotides match TRBD1. The CDR3 length is 18 residues. Germline loops: CDR1 SGHRS, CDR2 YFSETQ. The V segment lost 0 bases and the J segment 3 bases; nucleotides outside the gene matches: 12. In DNA form, the CDR3 reads TGCGCCAGCAGCTTGGCGTATTCCGGGACAGGGAAAGAAGAGACCCAGTACTTC. This sequence encodes CASSLAYSGTGKEETQYF.

The chain uses TRBV12-3 or TRBV12-4 and TRBJ2-3; weak D call: TRBD1 (5 bases). CDR3 length equals 12 residues. The ends were cut back, 2 bases at V and 5 bases at J, with 5 bases in the middle. The CDR3 sequence: CASSLRGDTQYF. CDR3 in DNA: TGTGCCAGCAGTTTAAGGGGAGATACGCAGTATTTT.

The chain employs TRBV3-1 (or the pseudogene TRBV3-2) and TRBJ1-4; no definite D call. Germline CDR1 is LGHDT and CDR2 is YNNKEL (reference sequence). The CDR3 runs to 16 residues. The V gene lost 1 base and the J gene lost 2 bases, with 11 bases spanning the gap. The CDR3 sequence is CASSQVLTGTNEKLFF. As DNA, the CDR3 is TGTGCCAGCAGCCAAGTACTAACGGGGACTAATGAAAAACTGTTTTTT.

J is TRBJ2-2 and V is TRBV6-5, with a possible D match to TRBD1 (6 bases). V was trimmed by 6 bases and J by 10 bases, leaving 12 bases between them. The CDR3 extends over 12 amino acids. Per the germline V gene, CDR1 is MNHEY and CDR2 is SVGAGI. The CDR3 protein is CASSQTGVELFF. CDR3 coding DNA: TGTGCCAGCAGCCAGACAGGCGTGGAGCTGTTTTTT.

V gene TRBV19 combines with J gene TRBJ1-2, with no clear D. V was clipped by 5 bases and J by 0 bases, with 13 bases between them. The germline gives CDR1 LNHDA, CDR2 SQIVND (reference sequence). This CDR3 has 15 amino acids. CDR3 nucleotides: TGTGCCAGTAGTGTGGAGGCGAGGACTAACTATGGCTACACCTTC. Amino acid sequence: CASSVEARTNYGYTF. The full variable domain, in which reference TRBV19 and TRBJ1-2 provide the parts outside the CDR3, is DGGITQSPKYLFRKEGQNVTLSCEQNLNHDAMYWYRQDPGQGLRLIYYSQIVNDFQKGDIAEGYSVSREKKESFPLTVTSAQKNPTAFYLCASSVEARTNYGYTFGSGTRLTVV.

This sequence joins TRBV7-9 and TRBJ2-5; D might be TRBD1 (7 bases). Germline V gives CDR1 SEHNR, CDR2 FQNEAQ (reference sequence). Trimming removed 4 bases from V and 5 bases from J, with 20 bases in between. The CDR3 has 16 amino acids. This CDR3 is CASSSIRGVEGETQYF. In nucleotides, the CDR3 is TGTGCCAGCAGCTCGATCAGGGGGGTAGAGGGCGAGACCCAGTACTTC.

The chain has TRBV11-3 and TRBJ1-3; no reliable D call. This CDR3 spans 16 amino acids. Germline CDR1 SGHNT, CDR2 YENEEA. V dropped 0 bases and J dropped 0 bases, with 9 bases sitting between them. The CDR3 sequence is CASSLDRTDSGNTIYF. CDR3 nucleotides: TGTGCCAGCAGCTTAGATCGTACAGACTCTGGAAACACCATATATTTT.

Only one count was recorded for this clone. This chain uses TRBV30 with TRBJ1-2, with D possibly TRBD1 on 5 matching bases. CDR1 GTSNPN and CDR2 SVGIG come from the germline V gene (reference sequence). The V end was cut by 0 bases, the J end by 1 base, with 12 bases between. This CDR3 comprises 15 residues. The CDR3 region is CAWSVQATGNYGYTF. The CDR3 DNA sequence: TGTGCCTGGAGTGTACAGGCGACCGGTAACTATGGCTACACCTTC.

The chain recombines TRBV11-2 with TRBJ2-7; a possible D gene is TRBD1 (6 bases). This CDR3 has 18 residues. Trimming pared 4 bases from V and 1 base from J, leaving 23 bases between. The germline CDR1 and CDR2 sequences are SGHAT and FQNNGV. This chain's CDR3 is CASSSGGGQSSLSYEQYF. CDR3 DNA sequence: TGTGCCAGCAGCTCAGGAGGCGGACAGTCGAGTCTGTCCTACGAGCAGTACTTC.

This clone was observed once. J is TRBJ2-2 and V is TRBV4-1; 8 bases fit TRBD1. Germline V gene sequence: CDR1 MGHRA, CDR2 YSYEKL. Trimming took 6 bases from V and 1 from J; bases not matched to a gene: 4. The CDR3 spans 15 residues. CDR3 residues: CASSIGQGNTGELFF. Written as DNA, the CDR3 is TGCGCCAGCAGTATTGGACAGGGGAACACCGGGGAGCTGTTTTTT.

This chain joins TRBV7-8 and TRBJ2-7; 7 positions match TRBD2. V lost 2 bases and J lost 6; bases outside the gene matches: 4. Germline assignment: CDR1 SGHVS and CDR2 FQNEAQ. The CDR3 runs to 13 residues. This chain's CDR3 is CASSLTGGFEQYF. The CDR3 region has the DNA TGTGCCAGCAGCTTAACGGGAGGATTCGAGCAGTACTTC.

The genes are TRBV5-1 and TRBJ1-2; D perhaps matches TRBD1 (5 bases). V was clipped by 0 bases and J by 5 bases, with 11 bases between them. CDR3 size: 14 residues. From germline, CDR1 is SGHRS and CDR2 YFSETQ. In DNA, the CDR3 is TGCGCCAGCAGCTTGGACATCGGGGGGTATGGCTACACCTTC. Translated, it gives CASSLDIGGYGYTF.

V gene TRBV7-9 combines with J gene TRBJ1-2; D not certain. CDR1 SEHNR and CDR2 FQNEAQ come from the germline V gene (reference sequence). The CDR3 spans 15 residues. Between the trimmed V and J ends, which lost 1 base and 0 bases, there was a span of 9 bases. The CDR3 here is CASSLGRETNYGYTF. CDR3 DNA sequence: TGTGCCAGCAGCTTAGGTCGAGAAACTAACTATGGCTACACCTTC.

This clone has a single count. The V gene is TRBV25-1, the J gene TRBJ1-1; D gene uncertain. CDR1 and CDR2 from the germline V gene are MGHDK and SYGVNS. This CDR3 has 13 amino acids. V was cut by 6 bases and J by 1 base, with 9 bases left in between. CDR3 bases: TGTGCCAGCAGGCCCCCAGGGAACACTGAAGCTTTCTTT. Translated: CASRPPGNTEAFF.